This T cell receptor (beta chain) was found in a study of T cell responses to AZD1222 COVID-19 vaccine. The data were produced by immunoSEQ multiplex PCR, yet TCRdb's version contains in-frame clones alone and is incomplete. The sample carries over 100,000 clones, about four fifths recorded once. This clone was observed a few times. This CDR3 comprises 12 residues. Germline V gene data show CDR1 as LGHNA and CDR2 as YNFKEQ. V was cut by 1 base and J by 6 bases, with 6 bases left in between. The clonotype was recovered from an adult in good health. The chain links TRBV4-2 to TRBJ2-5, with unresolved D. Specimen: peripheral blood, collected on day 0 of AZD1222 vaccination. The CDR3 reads CASSQAKKTQYF. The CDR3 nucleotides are TGTGCCAGCAGCCAAGCGAAGAAGACCCAGTACTTC.